These 25 T cell receptor beta chains originate from one sample sequenced in a study of cytomegalovirus exposure and HLA in healthy donors. Primers for the PCR totalled 60 Vbeta and 13 Jbeta. Data came from immunoSEQ multiplex PCR; TCRdb stores just in-frame clones and leaves some out. The data show fewer than 200,000 clones, with roughly 77% seen just once and approximately 2% held by the top ten. Material: PBMCs. The source is a woman younger than 30 in good health and CMV-seronegative.

This chain links TRBV7-3 with TRBJ2-3, with D possibly being TRBD2 (5 bases). This CDR3 has 16 residues. The germline CDR1 and CDR2 sequences are SGHTA and FQGTGA. Trimming left V 3 bases short and J 1 base short, with 14 bases between. CDR3 protein: CASSLNGREGTDTQYF. The CDR3 DNA reads as TGTGCCAGCAGCTTGAATGGACGGGAAGGCACAGATACGCAGTATTTT.

In its sample, this clone was seen a few times. CDR3 sequence reads: CASSTGRGVNTEAFF. CDR3 sequence (DNA): TGTGCCAGCAGTACGGGACGGGGGGTGAACACTGAAGCTTTCTTT. The chain recombines TRBV6-6 with TRBJ1-1; a possible D gene is TRBD1 (5 bases). The CDR3 has 15 amino acids. Germline CDR1 MNHNY, CDR2 SVGAGI (reference sequence). V dropped 5 bases and J dropped 0 bases, with 13 bases sitting between them.

The V gene is TRBV7-9, the J gene TRBJ1-3, with TRBD1 identical over 9 bases. The CDR3 is 17 amino acids. Germline CDR1 is SEHNR and CDR2 is FQNEAQ (reference sequence). Trimming cost V 5 bases and J 0 bases; bases outside gene matches: 8. CDR3 in DNA: TGTGCCAGCAGCACGGGACAGGGAGCTTCCTCTGGAAACACCATATATTTT. It yields the protein CASSTGQGASSGNTIYF.

This chain joins TRBV29-1 and TRBJ2-5; D possibly corresponds to TRBD1 (5 bases). The V gene's germline CDR1 is SQVTM and CDR2 ANQGSEA. The CDR3 has 13 residues. Trimming removed 3 bases from V and 1 base from J, with 9 bases in between. CDR3 loop: CSVDRVFQETQYF. For the CDR3, the DNA is TGCAGCGTTGACAGGGTGTTCCAAGAGACCCAGTACTTC.

The chain has TRBV4-1 and TRBJ2-1, with 9 bases fitting TRBD1. Germline CDR1 and CDR2: MGHRA and YSYEKL. This CDR3 has 16 residues. V trimming: 1 base; J trimming: 4 bases; junction bases outside the gene matches: 5. CDR3 in amino acids: CASSQVWGQGYNEQFF. DNA for the CDR3: TGCGCCAGCAGCCAAGTCTGGGGACAGGGATACAATGAGCAGTTCTTC.

The sample holds a few counts of this clone. V gene TRBV13 combines with J gene TRBJ2-3; TRBD2 is a possible D gene (5 bases). This CDR3 has 15 amino acids. The V gene's germline CDR1 is PRHDT and CDR2 FYEKMQ (reference sequence). Trimming removed 1 base from V and 1 base from J, with 9 bases in between. As DNA, the CDR3 is TGTGCCAGCAGCTTAGAAGGTAGCGGCACAGATACGCAGTATTTT. Translation gives CASSLEGSGTDTQYF.

J is TRBJ2-1 and V is TRBV29-1; the D gene is possibly TRBD2 (6 bases). V gave up 5 bases and J gave up 0 bases, with 8 bases separating them. Per the germline V gene, CDR1 is SQVTM and CDR2 is ANQGSEA. The CDR3 is made up of 13 amino acids. The CDR3 region is CSVRTTSYNEQFF. CDR3 DNA sequence: TGCAGCGTTAGGACTACCTCCTACAATGAGCAGTTCTTC.

This chain uses TRBV7-9 with TRBJ2-3; 11 bases agree with TRBD2. Looked up from germline, CDR1 is SEHNR and CDR2 is FQNEAQ (reference sequence). The V and J ends lost 4 bases and 3 bases, in that order; junction bases with no gene match: 9. This CDR3 is 17 amino acids long. DNA for the CDR3: TGTGCCAGCAGCTCGCTAGCGGGAGGTGCGTCGACAGATACGCAGTATTTT. This codes for CASSSLAGGASTDTQYF.

This CDR3 is CASSPGGEGYEQYF. The CDR3 nucleotides are TGTGCCAGCTCACCAGGGGGCGAAGGGTACGAGCAGTACTTC. The chain carries TRBV18 and TRBJ2-7; weak D call: TRBD1 (6 bases). Germline V lookup: CDR1 KGHSH, CDR2 LQKENI. The CDR3 consists of 14 residues. The V end was cut by 2 bases, the J end by 4 bases, with 12 bases between.

In its sample, this clone was seen once. The genes are TRBV7-9 and TRBJ2-2, with D possibly TRBD1 on 6 matching bases. Looked up from germline, CDR1 is SEHNR and CDR2 is FQNEAQ (reference sequence). This CDR3 is built from 14 residues. The CDR3 sequence: CSLNRDNLPGELFF. The DNA of the CDR3 is TGTTCCTTAAACCGGGACAACCTTCCCGGGGAGCTGTTTTTT.

This clone was picked up one time. This rearrangement joins TRBV19 to TRBJ1-2; 9 bases are shared with TRBD1. With V trimmed by 3 bases and J by 4 bases, 6 bases remained unmatched. The CDR3 is 15 amino acids. Germline V gives CDR1 LNHDA, CDR2 SQIVND (reference sequence). This CDR3 reads CASSIVTGGAYGYTF. CDR3 nucleotides: TGTGCCAGTAGTATCGTCACAGGGGGCGCCTATGGCTACACCTTC.

V gene TRBV6-1 combines with J gene TRBJ2-7; D is perhaps TRBD1 (5 bases). Germline loops: CDR1 MNHNS, CDR2 SASEGT. This CDR3 has 12 residues. Trimming removed 6 bases at V and 0 bases at J, with 6 bases between. The CDR3 reads CASRQDSYEQYF. The CDR3 region has the DNA TGTGCCAGCAGACAGGACTCCTACGAGCAGTACTTC.

The chain couples TRBV5-4 to TRBJ1-1; TRBD1 might be the D (5 bases). The V end was cut by 7 bases, the J end by 4 bases, with 14 bases between. CDR3 length equals 13 residues. Germline-derived CDR1 and CDR2 are SGHNT and YYREEE (reference sequence). The CDR3 sequence: CASAYWGGTEAFF. CDR3 nucleotides: TGTGCCAGCGCTTACTGGGGGGGCACTGAAGCTTTCTTT.

This clone has only one observation. The rearrangement joins TRBV6-5 to TRBJ1-1; no clear D gene. Germline V gene sequence: CDR1 MNHEY, CDR2 SVGAGI. The CDR3 is made up of 15 amino acids. V gave up 2 bases and J gave up 1 base, with 11 bases separating them. This CDR3 reads CASSYEAGENTEAFF. The CDR3 DNA reads as TGTGCCAGCAGTTACGAGGCCGGGGAGAACACTGAAGCTTTCTTT.

The chain combines TRBV4-1 with TRBJ1-1; no firm D call. Per germline, CDR1 MGHRA and CDR2 YSYEKL. The CDR3 length is 19 residues. Trimming removed 1 base from V and 0 bases from J, with 21 bases in between. CDR3 DNA sequence: TGCGCCAGCAGCCAAGTGGCCAGAACAGACCGACCTATGAACACTGAAGCTTTCTTT. It specifies CASSQVARTDRPMNTEAFF.

This clone has a handful of counts. This sequence joins TRBV7-9 and TRBJ2-5; the D gene is possibly TRBD2 (5 bases). The germline V and J ends were trimmed by 3 bases and 1 base, with 12 bases remaining between them. The CDR3 totals 15 residues. Per the germline V gene, CDR1 is SEHNR and CDR2 is FQNEAQ (reference sequence). CDR3 amino acids: CASSFHLLAQETQYF. The CDR3 nucleotides read TGTGCCAGCAGCTTTCACCTGCTAGCCCAAGAGACCCAGTACTTC.

The chain employs TRBV6-1 and TRBJ2-1, with D possibly TRBD2 on 5 matching bases. The CDR3 covers 12 residues. V lost 8 bases and J 7 bases, leaving 12 bases between the germline ends. Germline loops: CDR1 MNHNS, CDR2 SASEGT. CDR3 DNA sequence: TGTGCCAGCCAGTTACGGGGAAATGAGCAGTTCTTC. Protein sequence: CASQLRGNEQFF.

The chain carries TRBV2 and TRBJ2-3, with TRBD1 matching over 10 bases. The V gene end was trimmed by 6 bases and the J gene end by 2 bases; junction bases not matched to a gene: 8. Germline V gene sequence: CDR1 SNHLY, CDR2 FYNNEI. The CDR3 is 16 amino acids. The CDR3 coding sequence is TGTGCCAGCAGGGCGGGACAGGGGCCCTCCACAGATACGCAGTATTTT. Protein: CASRAGQGPSTDTQYF.

V is TRBV5-8 and J is TRBJ1-5; 9 bases fit TRBD1. This CDR3 has 15 residues. Germline assignment: CDR1 SGHTS and CDR2 YDEGEE. J was trimmed by 2 bases and V by 4 bases; bases with no gene match: 4. The CDR3 DNA follows: TGTGCCAGCAGCCGAACAGGGGGCGGCAATCAGCCCCAGCATTTT. This encodes CASSRTGGGNQPQHF.

This rearrangement joins TRBV6-6 to TRBJ1-1; D remains ambiguous. Germline CDR1 and CDR2: MNHNY and SVGAGI (reference sequence). This CDR3 contains 13 residues. V dropped 0 bases and J dropped 7 bases, with 9 bases sitting between them. CDR3 amino acids: CASSYSREGEAFF. Written as DNA, the CDR3 is TGTGCCAGCAGTTACTCGCGGGAAGGTGAAGCTTTCTTT.

The genes are TRBV5-5 and TRBJ2-7; TRBD1 is a possible D gene (6 bases). With 1 base removed from V and 1 base from J, the gap between germline ends came to 12 bases. This CDR3 is built from 15 residues. CDR1 SGHKS and CDR2 YYEKEE come from the germline V gene (reference sequence). DNA of the CDR3: TGTGCCAGCAGCTTGAGAACAGGGAATTCCTACGAGCAGTACTTC. It yields the protein CASSLRTGNSYEQYF.

This clone occurred once. The chain couples TRBV9 to TRBJ2-2; the match to TRBD2 covers 14 bases. There are 17 residues in the CDR3. Trimming took 4 bases from V and 4 from J; bases not matched to a gene: 6. Germline CDR1 SGDLS, CDR2 YYNGEE. The CDR3 spells CASSHRTSGRSTGELFF. CDR3 DNA: TGTGCCAGCAGCCACAGGACTAGCGGGAGGAGCACCGGGGAGCTGTTTTTT.

The J gene is TRBJ2-7, the V gene TRBV9; 7 bases are a match to TRBD1. The CDR3 length is 14 residues. Germline-derived CDR1 and CDR2 are SGDLS and YYNGEE. The junction had 4 bases not matched to a gene; V was cut back by 2 bases and J by 2 bases. CDR3 amino acids: CASSVGQTTYEQYF. In nucleotides, the CDR3 is TGTGCCAGCAGCGTGGGACAGACGACCTACGAGCAGTACTTC.

V and J are TRBV5-5 and TRBJ2-7, with TRBD1 identical over 9 bases. V dropped 4 bases and J dropped 0; count of bases not matched to a gene: 5. The CDR3 runs to 15 residues. Germline values: CDR1 SGHKS, CDR2 YYEKEE (reference sequence). The CDR3 DNA reads as TGTGCCAGCAGCAACCGGGACAGGGCCTCCTACGAGCAGTACTTC. It codes for CASSNRDRASYEQYF.

CDR3: CASSLESYSYNSPLHF. For the CDR3, the DNA is TGTGCCAGCAGCTTAGAGTCCTACTCCTATAATTCACCCCTCCACTTT. The chain has TRBV11-2 and TRBJ1-6; no reliable D call. The V and J ends lost 0 bases and 0 bases respectively, with 6 bases between them. CDR1 is SGHAT and CDR2 is FQNNGV in the germline V gene. CDR3 size: 16 residues.